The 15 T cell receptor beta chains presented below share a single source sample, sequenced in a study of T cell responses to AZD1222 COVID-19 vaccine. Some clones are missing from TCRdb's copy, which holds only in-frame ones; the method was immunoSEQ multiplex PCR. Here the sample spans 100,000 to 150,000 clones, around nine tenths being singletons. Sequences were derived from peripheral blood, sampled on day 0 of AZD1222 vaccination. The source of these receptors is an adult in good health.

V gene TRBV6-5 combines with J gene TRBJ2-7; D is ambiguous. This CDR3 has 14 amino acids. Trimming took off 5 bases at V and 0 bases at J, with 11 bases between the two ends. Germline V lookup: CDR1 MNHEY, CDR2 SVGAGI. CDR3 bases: TGTGCCAGCAGTATCGGGCTGAGCTCCTACGAGCAGTACTTC. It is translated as CASSIGLSSYEQYF.

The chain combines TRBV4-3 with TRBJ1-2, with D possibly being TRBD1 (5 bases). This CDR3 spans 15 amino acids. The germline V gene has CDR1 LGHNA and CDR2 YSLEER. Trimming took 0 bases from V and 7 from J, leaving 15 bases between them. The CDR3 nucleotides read TGCGCCAGCAGCCAAGATCGATCGCAGGGCTTTGGCTACACCTTC. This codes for CASSQDRSQGFGYTF.

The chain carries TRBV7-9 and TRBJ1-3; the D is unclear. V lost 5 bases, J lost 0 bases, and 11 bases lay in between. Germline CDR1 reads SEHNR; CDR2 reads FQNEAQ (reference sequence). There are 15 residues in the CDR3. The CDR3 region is CASSPLLSSGNTIYF. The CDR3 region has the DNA TGTGCCAGCAGCCCCCTTTTAAGCTCTGGAAACACCATATATTTT.

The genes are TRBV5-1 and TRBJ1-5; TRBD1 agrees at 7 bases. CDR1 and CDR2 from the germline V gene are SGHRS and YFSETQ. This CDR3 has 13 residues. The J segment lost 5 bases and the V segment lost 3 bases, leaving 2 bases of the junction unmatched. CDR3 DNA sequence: TGCGCCAGCAGCTGGGACAGCGATCAGCCCCAGCATTTT. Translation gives CASSWDSDQPQHF.

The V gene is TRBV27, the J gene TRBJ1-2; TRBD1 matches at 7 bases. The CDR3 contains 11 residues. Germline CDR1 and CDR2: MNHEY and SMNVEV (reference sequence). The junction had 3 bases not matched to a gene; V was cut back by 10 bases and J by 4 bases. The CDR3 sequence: CATGGAYGYTF. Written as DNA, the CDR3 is TGTGCCACAGGGGGGGCCTATGGCTACACCTTC.

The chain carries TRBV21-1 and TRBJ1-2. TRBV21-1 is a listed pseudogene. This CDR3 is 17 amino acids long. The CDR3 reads CASSEMAPEEPNYGYTF. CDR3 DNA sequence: TGTGCCAGCAGCGAAATGGCCCCCGAGGAACCTAACTATGGCTACACCTTC.

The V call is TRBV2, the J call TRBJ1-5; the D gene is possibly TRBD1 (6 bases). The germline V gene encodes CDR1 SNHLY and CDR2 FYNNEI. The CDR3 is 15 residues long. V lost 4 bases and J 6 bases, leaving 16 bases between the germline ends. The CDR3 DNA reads TGTGCCAGCAGTGTTGGGGGCGCGGGAGGTCAGCCCCAGCATTTT. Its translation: CASSVGGAGGQPQHF.

CDR3 bases: TGTGCCGGGGGCGGGAACACAGATACGCAGTATTTT. Amino acids: CAGGGNTDTQYF. The chain links TRBV6-6 to TRBJ2-3; D assignment may be TRBD1 or TRBD2 (6 bases each). Deletions cut 11 bases from V and 2 bases from J, with 11 bases between. Germline V CDR1 and CDR2: MNHNY, SVGAGI (reference sequence). The CDR3 extends over 12 amino acids.

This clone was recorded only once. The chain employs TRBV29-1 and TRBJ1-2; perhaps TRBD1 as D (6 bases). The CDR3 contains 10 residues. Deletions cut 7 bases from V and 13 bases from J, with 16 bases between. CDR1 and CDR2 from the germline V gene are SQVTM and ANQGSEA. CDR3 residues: CSADTDRPTF. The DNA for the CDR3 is TGCAGCGCCGATACGGACAGACCCACCTTC. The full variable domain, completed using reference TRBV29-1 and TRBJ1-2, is SAVISQKPSRDICQRGTSLTIQCQVDSQVTMMFWYRQQPGQSLTLIATANQGSEATYESGFVIDKFPISRPNLTFSTLTVSNMSPEDSSIYLCSADTDRPTFGSGTRLTVV.

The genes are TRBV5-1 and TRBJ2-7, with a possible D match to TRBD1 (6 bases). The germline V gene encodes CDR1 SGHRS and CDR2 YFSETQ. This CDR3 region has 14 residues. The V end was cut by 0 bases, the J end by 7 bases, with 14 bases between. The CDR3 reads CASSLGGGMREQYF. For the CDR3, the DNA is TGCGCCAGCAGCTTGGGAGGGGGTATGAGGGAGCAGTACTTC.

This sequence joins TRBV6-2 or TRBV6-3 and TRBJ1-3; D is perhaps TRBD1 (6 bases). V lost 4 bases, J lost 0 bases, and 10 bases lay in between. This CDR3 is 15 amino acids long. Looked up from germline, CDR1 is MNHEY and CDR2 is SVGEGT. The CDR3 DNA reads TGTGCCAGCAGTTCGGTGGGGGCCTCTGGAAACACCATATATTTT. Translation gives CASSSVGASGNTIYF.

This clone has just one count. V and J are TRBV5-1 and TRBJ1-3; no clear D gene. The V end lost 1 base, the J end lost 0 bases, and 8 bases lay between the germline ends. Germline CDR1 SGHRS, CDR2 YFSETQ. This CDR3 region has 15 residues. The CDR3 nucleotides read TGCGCCAGCAGCTTGCTTGGCATCTCTGGAAACACCATATATTTT. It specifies CASSLLGISGNTIYF.

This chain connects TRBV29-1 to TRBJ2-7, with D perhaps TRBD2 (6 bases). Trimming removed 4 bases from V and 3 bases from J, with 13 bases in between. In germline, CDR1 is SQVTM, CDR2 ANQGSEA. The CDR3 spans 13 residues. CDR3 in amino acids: CSVGRDGNYEQYF. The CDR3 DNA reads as TGCAGCGTTGGGCGGGACGGCAACTACGAGCAGTACTTC.

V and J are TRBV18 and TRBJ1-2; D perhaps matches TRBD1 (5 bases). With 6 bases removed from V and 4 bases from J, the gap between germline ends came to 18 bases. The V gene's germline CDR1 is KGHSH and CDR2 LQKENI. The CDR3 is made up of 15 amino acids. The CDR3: CASSPPGSIPYGYTF. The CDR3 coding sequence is TGTGCCAGCTCCCCGCCAGGGTCCATACCCTATGGCTACACCTTC.

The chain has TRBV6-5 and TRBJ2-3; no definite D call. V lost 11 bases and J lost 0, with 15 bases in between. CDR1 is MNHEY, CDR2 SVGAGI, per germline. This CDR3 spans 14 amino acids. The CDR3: CAVFGGPSTDTQYF. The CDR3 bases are TGTGCCGTGTTTGGTGGACCTAGCACAGATACGCAGTATTTT.